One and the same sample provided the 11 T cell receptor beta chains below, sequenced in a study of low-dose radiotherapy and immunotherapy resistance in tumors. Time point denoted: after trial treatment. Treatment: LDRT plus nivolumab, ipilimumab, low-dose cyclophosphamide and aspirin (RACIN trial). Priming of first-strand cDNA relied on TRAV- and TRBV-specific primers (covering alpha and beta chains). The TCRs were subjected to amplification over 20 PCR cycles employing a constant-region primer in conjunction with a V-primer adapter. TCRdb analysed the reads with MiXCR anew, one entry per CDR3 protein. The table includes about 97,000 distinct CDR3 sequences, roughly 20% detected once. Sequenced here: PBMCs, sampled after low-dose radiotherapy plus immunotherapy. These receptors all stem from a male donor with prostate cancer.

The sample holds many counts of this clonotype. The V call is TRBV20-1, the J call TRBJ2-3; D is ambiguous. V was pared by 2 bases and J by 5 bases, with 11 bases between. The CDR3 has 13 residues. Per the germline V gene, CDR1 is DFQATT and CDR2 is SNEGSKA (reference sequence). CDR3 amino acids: CSARKTFEDTQYF. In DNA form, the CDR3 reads TGCAGTGCTAGAAAGACTTTCGAAGATACGCAGTATTTT.

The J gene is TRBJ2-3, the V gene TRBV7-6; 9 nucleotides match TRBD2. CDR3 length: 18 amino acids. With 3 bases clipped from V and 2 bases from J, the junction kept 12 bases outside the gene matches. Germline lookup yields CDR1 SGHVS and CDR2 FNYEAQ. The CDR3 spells CASSFPASTSGFTDTQYF. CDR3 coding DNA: TGTGCCAGCAGCTTCCCAGCTTCGACTAGCGGATTCACAGATACGCAGTATTTT.

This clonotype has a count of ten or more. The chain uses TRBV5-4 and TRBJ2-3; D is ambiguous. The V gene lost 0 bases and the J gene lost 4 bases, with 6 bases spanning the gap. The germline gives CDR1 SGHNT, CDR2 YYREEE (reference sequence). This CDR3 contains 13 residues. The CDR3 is CASSLDSSDTQYF. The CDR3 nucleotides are TGTGCCAGCAGCTTGGACAGTTCAGATACGCAGTATTTT.

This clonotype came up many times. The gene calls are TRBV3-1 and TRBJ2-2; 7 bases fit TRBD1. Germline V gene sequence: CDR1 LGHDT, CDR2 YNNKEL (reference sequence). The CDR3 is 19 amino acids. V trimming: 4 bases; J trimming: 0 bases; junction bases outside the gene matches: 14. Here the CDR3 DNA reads TGTGCCAGCAGCCGAAAGCCCTTAACAGGGGCTGCGAACACCGGGGAGCTGTTTTTT. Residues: CASSRKPLTGAANTGELFF. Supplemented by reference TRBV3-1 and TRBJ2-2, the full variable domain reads DTAVSQTPKYLVTQMGNDKSIKCEQNLGHDTMYWYKQDSKKFLKIMFSYNNKELIINETVPNRFSPKSPDKAHLNLHINSLELGDSAVYFCASSRKPLTGAANTGELFFGEGSRLTVL.

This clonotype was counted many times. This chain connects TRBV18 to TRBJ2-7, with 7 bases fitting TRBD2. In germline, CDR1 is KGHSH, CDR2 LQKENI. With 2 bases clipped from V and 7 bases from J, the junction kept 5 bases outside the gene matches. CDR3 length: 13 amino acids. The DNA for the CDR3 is TGTGCCAGCTCACCATCCGGGGGGTGGGAGCAGTACTTC. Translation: CASSPSGGWEQYF.

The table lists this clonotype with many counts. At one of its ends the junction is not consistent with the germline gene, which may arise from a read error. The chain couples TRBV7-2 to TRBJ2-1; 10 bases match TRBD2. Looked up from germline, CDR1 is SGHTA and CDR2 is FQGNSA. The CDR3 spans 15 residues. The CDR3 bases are TGTGCCAGCAGCCTAGCGGGGGTCGCCTACAATGAGCAGTTCTTC. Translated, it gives CASSLAGVAYNEQFF.

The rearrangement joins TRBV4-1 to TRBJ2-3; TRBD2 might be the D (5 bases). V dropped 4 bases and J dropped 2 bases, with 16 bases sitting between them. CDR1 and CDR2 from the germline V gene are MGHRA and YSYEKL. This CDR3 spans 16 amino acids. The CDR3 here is CASSLVEAGSTDTQYF. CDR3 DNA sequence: TGCGCCAGCAGCCTCGTGGAGGCCGGTTCCACAGATACGCAGTATTTT.

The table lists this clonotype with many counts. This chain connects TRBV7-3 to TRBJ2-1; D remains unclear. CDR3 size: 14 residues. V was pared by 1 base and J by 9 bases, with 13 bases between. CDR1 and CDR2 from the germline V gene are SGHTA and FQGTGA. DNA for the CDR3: TGTGCCAGCAGCTTAAATGATCAGCGAGCTGAGCAGTTCTTC. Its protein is CASSLNDQRAEQFF.

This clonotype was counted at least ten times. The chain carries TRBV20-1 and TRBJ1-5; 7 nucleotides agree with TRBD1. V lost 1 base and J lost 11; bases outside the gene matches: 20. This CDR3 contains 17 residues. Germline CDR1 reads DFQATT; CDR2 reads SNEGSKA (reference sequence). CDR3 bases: TGCAGTGCTAGAGCTCCTGTGGCGGACAGGCGGTACGGGACCCAGCATTTT. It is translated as CSARAPVADRRYGTQHF.

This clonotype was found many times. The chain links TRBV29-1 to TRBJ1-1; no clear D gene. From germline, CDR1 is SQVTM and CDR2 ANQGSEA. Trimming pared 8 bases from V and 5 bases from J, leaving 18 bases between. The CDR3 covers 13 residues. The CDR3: CSPWPLSRTEAFF. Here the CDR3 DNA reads TGCAGCCCGTGGCCCCTATCGCGGACTGAAGCTTTCTTT.

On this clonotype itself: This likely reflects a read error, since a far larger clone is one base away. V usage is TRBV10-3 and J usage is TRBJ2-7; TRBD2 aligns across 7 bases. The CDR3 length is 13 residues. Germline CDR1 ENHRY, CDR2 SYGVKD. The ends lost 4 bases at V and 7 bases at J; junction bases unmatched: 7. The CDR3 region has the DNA TGTGCCATCAGTGCGGGGGGAGGGAATGAGCAGTACTTC. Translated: CAISAGGGNEQYF.